This T cell receptor beta chain was identified in a study of Ad26.COV2.S vaccination and SARS-CoV-2 variants. Overall study context: Of the COV1001 trial arms, the Ad26.COV2.S arm included the donor. In the study, Ad26.COV2.S was injected intramuscularly once, or twice 56 days apart.

This table comes from immunoSEQ multiplex PCR, and its TCRdb copy is limited to in-frame clones, with some not included. The sample lists about 320,000 clones, approximately 86% occurring once. The treatment is: some 20 received Ad26.COV2.S at low or high dose, single or two shots; 5 received placebo; per-sample allocation not given. On day 63 after the first injection, vaccine and placebo recipients gave samples. The length of the CDR3 is 18 residues. This receptor was taken from a person between 18 and 59 years old who received the Ad26.COV2.S COVID-19 vaccine or a placebo. Sequenced material: peripheral blood, taken in a trial of Ad26.COV2.S vaccine versus placebo. This chain connects TRBV21-1 to TRBJ1-1. TRBV21-1 is reported as a pseudogene. CDR3 DNA: TGTGCCAGCAGCCCGAAGGGAGGCGGCACCTCGATGGGGACTGAAGCTTTCTTT. This gives the protein CASSPKGGGTSMGTEAFF.